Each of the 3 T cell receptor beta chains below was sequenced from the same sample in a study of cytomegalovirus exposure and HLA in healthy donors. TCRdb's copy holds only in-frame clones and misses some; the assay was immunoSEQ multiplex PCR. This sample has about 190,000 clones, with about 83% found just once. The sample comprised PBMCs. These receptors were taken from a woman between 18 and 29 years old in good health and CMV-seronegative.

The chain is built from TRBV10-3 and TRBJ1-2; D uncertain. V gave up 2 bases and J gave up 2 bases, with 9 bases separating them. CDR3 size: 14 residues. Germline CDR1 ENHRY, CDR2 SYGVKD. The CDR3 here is CAISEQPGNYGYTF. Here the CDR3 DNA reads TGTGCCATCAGTGAGCAGCCGGGGAACTATGGCTACACCTTC.

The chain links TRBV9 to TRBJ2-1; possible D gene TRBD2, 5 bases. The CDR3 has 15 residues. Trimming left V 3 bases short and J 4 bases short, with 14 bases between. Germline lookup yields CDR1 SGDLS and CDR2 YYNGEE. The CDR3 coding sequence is TGTGCCAGCAGCGGACCGGGAAAAGCGTACAATGAGCAGTTCTTC. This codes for CASSGPGKAYNEQFF.

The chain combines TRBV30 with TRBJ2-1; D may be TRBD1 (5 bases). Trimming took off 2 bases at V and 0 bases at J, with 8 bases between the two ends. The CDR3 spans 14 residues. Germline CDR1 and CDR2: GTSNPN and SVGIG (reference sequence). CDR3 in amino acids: CAWSLGASYNEQFF. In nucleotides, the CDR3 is TGTGCCTGGAGTCTAGGGGCCTCCTACAATGAGCAGTTCTTC.